The 32 T cell receptor beta chains given below trace back to one sample, sequenced in a study of long-term antiretroviral therapy in people with HIV. It was version v3.0 of the immunoSEQ assay that was run at survey level. Libraries were prepared by immunoSEQ multiplex PCR; TCRdb keeps only in-frame clonotypes and omits some of them. The sample has roughly 30,000 clones, under 90% seen once. The sample here was unsorted PBMCs, taken less than 5 years after starting antiretroviral therapy. The receptors come from a man in his forties or fifties with HIV.

This CDR3 reads CASSLSGQGSNEQFF. The CDR3 DNA reads as TGCGCCAGCAGCTTGAGTGGACAGGGAAGCAATGAGCAGTTCTTC. The V gene is TRBV5-1, the J gene TRBJ2-1; the match to TRBD1 covers 8 bases. Trimming removed 1 base from V and 6 bases from J; junction bases left unmatched: 6. From germline, CDR1 is SGHRS and CDR2 YFSETQ. The CDR3 contains 15 residues. The variable domain in full, completed from reference TRBV5-1 and TRBJ2-1, reads KAGVTQTPRYLIKTRGQQVTLSCSPISGHRSVSWYQQTPGQGLQFLFEYFSETQRNKGNFPGRFSGRQFSNSRSEMNVSTLELGDSALYLCASSLSGQGSNEQFFGPGTRLTVL.

The chain combines TRBV9 with TRBJ2-2; the D is unclear. Germline CDR1 SGDLS, CDR2 YYNGEE. This CDR3 spans 17 amino acids. The V end was cut by 4 bases, the J end by 2 bases, with 18 bases between. The CDR3 nucleotides read TGTGCCAGCAGCCAAGGGCTACAGACCTCTAACACCGGGGAGCTGTTTTTT. It codes for CASSQGLQTSNTGELFF.

The chain employs TRBV7-9 and TRBJ2-7; no firm D call. Germline lookup yields CDR1 SEHNR and CDR2 FQNEAQ (reference sequence). The CDR3 contains 12 residues. V shed 4 bases and J shed 4 bases, with 8 bases lying between them. The chain's CDR3 is CASSSRYYEQYF. Written as DNA, the CDR3 is TGTGCCAGCAGCTCCCGCTATTACGAGCAGTACTTC.

This clone appeared a single time. The genes are TRBV4-3 and TRBJ1-4; D is possibly TRBD1 (6 bases). Germline V lookup: CDR1 LGHNA, CDR2 YSLEER. This CDR3 is 14 amino acids long. V was cut by 5 bases and J by 4 bases, with 11 bases left in between. CDR3: CASSNTGYNEKLFF. In nucleotides, the CDR3 is TGCGCCAGCAGCAACACAGGGTATAATGAAAAACTGTTTTTT.

The chain's CDR3 is CASTPIRGASYNEQFF. As DNA, the CDR3 is TGTGCCAGCACCCCAATCAGGGGCGCCTCCTACAATGAGCAGTTCTTC. The gene calls are TRBV27 and TRBJ2-1; a weak D match, TRBD1 (6 bases). The V and J ends lost 7 bases and 0 bases respectively, with 16 bases between them. The V gene's germline CDR1 is MNHEY and CDR2 SMNVEV (reference sequence). The CDR3 runs 16 residues.

The chain uses TRBV7-9 and TRBJ2-6; unclear D gene. CDR1 and CDR2 from the germline V gene are SEHNR and FQNEAQ (reference sequence). The V end was cut by 5 bases, the J end by 0 bases, with 8 bases between. CDR3 size: 15 residues. The DNA of the CDR3 is TGTGCCAGCAGCCCCCGGAGCTCTGGGGCCAACGTCCTGACTTTC. Translated, it gives CASSPRSSGANVLTF.

This chain joins TRBV6-5 and TRBJ2-7; 10 bases align to TRBD2. This CDR3 spans 14 amino acids. Germline loops: CDR1 MNHEY, CDR2 SVGAGI. Losses at the gene ends were 5 bases for V and 0 bases for J; bases not matched to a gene: 1. The CDR3 DNA follows: TGTGCCAGCAGTCCTAGCGGGGGCTCCTACGAGCAGTACTTC. It encodes CASSPSGGSYEQYF.

The chain carries TRBV10-3 and TRBJ2-2, with 7 positions matching TRBD1. CDR3 length: 15 residues. In germline, CDR1 is ENHRY, CDR2 SYGVKD. The V segment lost 6 bases and the J segment 5 bases; nucleotides outside the gene matches: 9. The CDR3 reads CAIRVGTVSTGELFF. CDR3 bases: TGTGCCATCAGAGTCGGGACAGTATCTACCGGGGAGCTGTTTTTT.

The rearrangement joins TRBV7-2 to TRBJ1-2; D unresolved. V lost 3 bases, J lost 8 bases, and 28 bases lay in between. This CDR3 contains 18 residues. Per the germline V gene, CDR1 is SGHTA and CDR2 is FQGNSA. The DNA of the CDR3 is TGTGCCAGCAGCTTTTCAGGAATTAGCTTGATAAGCACTGACGGCTACACCTTC. Its translation is CASSFSGISLISTDGYTF. The complete variable domain, with remaining parts taken from reference TRBV7-2 and TRBJ1-2, reads GAGVSQSPSNKVTEKGKDVELRCDPISGHTALYWYRQSLGQGLEFLIYFQGNSAPDKSGLPSDRFSAERTGGSVSTLTIQRTQQEDSAVYLCASSFSGISLISTDGYTFGSGTRLTVV.

The V call is TRBV7-2, the J call TRBJ2-7, with D maybe TRBD1 (6 bases). The germline V and J ends were trimmed by 8 bases and 3 bases, with 17 bases remaining between them. The CDR3 spans 14 residues. Germline V gene lookup returns CDR1 SGHTA and CDR2 FQGNSA. The CDR3 nucleotides are TGTGCCAGCCATAAAGGGGGAGAGGTCTACGAGCAGTACTTC. This codes for CASHKGGEVYEQYF. The full variable domain, completed using reference TRBV7-2 and TRBJ2-7, is GAGVSQSPSNKVTEKGKDVELRCDPISGHTALYWYRQSLGQGLEFLIYFQGNSAPDKSGLPSDRFSAERTGGSVSTLTIQRTQQEDSAVYLCASHKGGEVYEQYFGPGTRLTVT.

The V call is TRBV10-2, the J call TRBJ2-1; 8 positions agree with TRBD2. The ends lost 0 bases at V and 6 bases at J; junction bases unmatched: 4. CDR3 length: 15 residues. Germline assignment: CDR1 WSHSY and CDR2 SAAADI. The CDR3 DNA reads as TGCGCCAGCAGTGAGTCAGGGCGGGGGGCCAATGAGCAGTTCTTC. It translates to CASSESGRGANEQFF.

The chain uses TRBV11-2 and TRBJ2-7, with TRBD2 as a possible D gene (6 bases). Germline loops: CDR1 SGHAT, CDR2 FQNNGV. The CDR3 runs to 15 residues. V dropped 5 bases and J dropped 0 bases, with 14 bases sitting between them. The CDR3 reads CASSPRDGSSYEQYF. The CDR3, as DNA: TGTGCCAGCAGCCCCAGGGACGGGAGCTCCTACGAGCAGTACTTC. The full variable domain, with the rest looked up from reference TRBV11-2 and TRBJ2-7, is EAGVAQSPRYKIIEKRQSVAFWCNPISGHATLYWYQQILGQGPKLLIQFQNNGVVDDSQLPKDRFSAERLKGVDSTLKIQPAKLEDSAVYLCASSPRDGSSYEQYFGPGTRLTVT.

This sequence joins TRBV7-6 and TRBJ2-7; no reliable D call. Germline CDR1 and CDR2: SGHVS and FNYEAQ. V gave up 3 bases and J gave up 1 base, with 13 bases separating them. This CDR3 spans 15 amino acids. CDR3 loop: CASSFAWDGSYEQYF. The CDR3, as DNA: TGTGCCAGCAGCTTCGCCTGGGATGGTTCCTACGAGCAGTACTTC.

The chain links TRBV7-2 to TRBJ1-1; unclear D gene. In germline, CDR1 is SGHTA, CDR2 FQGNSA. The ends were cut back, 1 base at V and 3 bases at J, with 15 bases in the middle. CDR3 length: 16 amino acids. CDR3 sequence: CASSLERGLKYTEAFF. CDR3 in DNA: TGTGCCAGCAGCTTAGAACGAGGTCTCAAGTACACTGAAGCTTTCTTT.

The CDR3 region has the DNA TGTGCCAGCAGTTACCCGGGACTAGGGATTCACAATGAGCAGTTCTTC. This sequence encodes CASSYPGLGIHNEQFF. V and J are TRBV6-5 and TRBJ2-1, with 8 nucleotides matching TRBD2. Losses at the gene ends were 2 bases for V and 5 bases for J; bases not matched to a gene: 8. The CDR3 contains 16 residues. Germline V gene lookup returns CDR1 MNHEY and CDR2 SVGAGI.

The chain combines TRBV19 with TRBJ1-1; no firm D call. Per the germline V gene, CDR1 is LNHDA and CDR2 is SQIVND (reference sequence). This CDR3 region has 12 residues. V was pared by 1 base and J by 4 bases, with 4 bases between. In DNA form, the CDR3 reads TGTGCCAGTAGTATAGGGGCCACTGAAGCTTTCTTT. Translating gives CASSIGATEAFF.

V gene TRBV4-2 combines with J gene TRBJ2-1, with a weak D call TRBD2 (6 bases). The CDR3 runs 15 residues. Germline CDR1 LGHNA, CDR2 YNFKEQ. The V end lost 0 bases, the J end lost 5 bases, and 11 bases lay between the germline ends. The CDR3 DNA follows: TGTGCCAGCAGCCAAGATGGGCTAGCGAACAATGAGCAGTTCTTC. This gives the protein CASSQDGLANNEQFF.

This chain joins TRBV2 and TRBJ2-7, with D tentatively TRBD1 (7 bases). Germline CDR1 reads SNHLY; CDR2 reads FYNNEI. V shed 5 bases and J shed 2 bases, with 13 bases lying between them. CDR3 length equals 14 residues. CDR3 coding DNA: TGTGCCAGCAGTCTGGAGGGGGCTACCTACGAGCAGTACTTC. This encodes CASSLEGATYEQYF. The variable domain in full, with the rest retrieved from reference TRBV2 and TRBJ2-7, is EPEVTQTPSHQVTQMGQEVILRCVPISNHLYFYWYRQILGQKVEFLVSFYNNEISEKSEIFDDQFSVERPDGSNFTLKIRSTKLEDSAMYFCASSLEGATYEQYFGPGTRLTVT.

CDR3 DNA sequence: TGTGCCAGCTGGGGACTAGGGGAGACCCAGTACTTC. Amino acid sequence: CASWGLGETQYF. This chain connects TRBV6-1 to TRBJ2-5, with 8 positions matching TRBD2. The V segment lost 8 bases and the J segment 5 bases; nucleotides outside the gene matches: 4. Looked up from germline, CDR1 is MNHNS and CDR2 is SASEGT. The CDR3 is 12 amino acids.

V usage is TRBV27 and J usage is TRBJ1-1, with D maybe TRBD1 (6 bases). V dropped 2 bases and J dropped 1 base, with 17 bases sitting between them. This CDR3 has 17 residues. Germline CDR1 and CDR2: MNHEY and SMNVEV (reference sequence). CDR3 loop: CASSLRGILAENTEAFF. CDR3 sequence (DNA): TGTGCCAGCAGTTTAAGGGGGATTCTGGCAGAGAACACTGAAGCTTTCTTT.

The V and J genes are TRBV9 and TRBJ1-1, with a possible D match to TRBD1 (6 bases). Trimming pared 2 bases from V and 11 bases from J, leaving 19 bases between. Germline-derived CDR1 and CDR2 are SGDLS and YYNGEE. The CDR3 covers 14 residues. The DNA for the CDR3 is TGTGCCAGCAGCGTCCAACAAGAGGTGGGGGCGGCTTTCTTT. Encoded protein: CASSVQQEVGAAFF.

This rearrangement joins TRBV7-9 to TRBJ2-5; tentative D call: TRBD2 (7 bases). The CDR3 totals 15 residues. Trimming removed 8 bases from V and 0 bases from J, with 16 bases in between. Germline V lookup: CDR1 SEHNR, CDR2 FQNEAQ (reference sequence). The CDR3 DNA follows: TGTGCCAGCCACGGCGGGGGCCGTAACCAAGAGACCCAGTACTTC. Translating gives CASHGGGRNQETQYF.

This clone was seen just once. J is TRBJ2-3 and V is TRBV7-3; D remains unclear. V shed 2 bases and J shed 3 bases, with 12 bases lying between them. Germline-derived CDR1 and CDR2 are SGHTA and FQGTGA. The CDR3 is 15 residues long. CDR3 in amino acids: CASSLLGGPTDTQYF. CDR3 nucleotides: TGTGCCAGCAGCTTACTGGGCGGTCCAACAGATACGCAGTATTTT.

This chain connects TRBV12-5 to TRBJ1-1; a possible D gene is TRBD1 (5 bases). Germline CDR1 and CDR2: LGHNT and FRNRAP. The V and J ends lost 5 bases and 2 bases respectively, with 12 bases between them. This CDR3 region has 14 residues. CDR3 in amino acids: CASGERGGNTEAFF. CDR3 DNA sequence: TGTGCTAGTGGTGAGAGGGGAGGAAACACTGAAGCTTTCTTT.

The rearrangement links TRBV5-1 to TRBJ2-3, with D perhaps TRBD1 or TRBD2 (7 bases each). CDR3 length equals 16 residues. CDR1 SGHRS and CDR2 YFSETQ come from the germline V gene. The V end lost 4 bases, the J end lost 5 bases, and 20 bases lay between the germline ends. The CDR3 DNA reads as TGCGCCAGCAGCAGGAATACAGGGGAGGGAGGAGATACGCAGTATTTT. Its translation: CASSRNTGEGGDTQYF. Full variable domain (outside the CDR3, taken from reference TRBV5-1 and TRBJ2-3): KAGVTQTPRYLIKTRGQQVTLSCSPISGHRSVSWYQQTPGQGLQFLFEYFSETQRNKGNFPGRFSGRQFSNSRSEMNVSTLELGDSALYLCASSRNTGEGGDTQYFGPGTRLTVL.

This CDR3 reads CASSPRTQGGELFF. Here the CDR3 DNA reads TGTGCCAGCAGCCCCAGGACCCAAGGAGGGGAGCTGTTTTTT. The chain employs TRBV7-3 and TRBJ2-2; D is unresolved. V lost 5 bases, J lost 8 bases, and 15 bases lay in between. The CDR3 loop spans 14 amino acids. CDR1 and CDR2 (germline): SGHTA, FQGTGA.

This chain's CDR3 is CASSGLPLSPGYTF. CDR3 DNA: TGTGCCAGTAGCGGATTGCCGCTAAGCCCGGGCTACACCTTC. The chain uses TRBV19 and TRBJ1-2; unclear D gene. CDR1 and CDR2 (germline): LNHDA, SQIVND (reference sequence). With 6 bases removed from V and 8 bases from J, the gap between germline ends came to 19 bases. There are 14 residues in the CDR3.

This clone has just one count. The genes are TRBV7-9 and TRBJ2-5, with TRBD2 matching 12 bases. The CDR3 has 16 amino acids. Germline V CDR1 and CDR2: SEHNR, FQNEAQ (reference sequence). With 5 bases clipped from V and 2 bases from J, the junction kept 6 bases outside the gene matches. As DNA, the CDR3 is TGTGCCAGCAGCGTCGCTAGCGGGGGGGAACAAGAGACCCAGTACTTC. It yields the protein CASSVASGGEQETQYF.

V and J are TRBV29-1 and TRBJ2-1, with 11 positions matching TRBD2. J gave up 0 bases and V 6 bases, and 13 bases lay outside the gene matches. Germline V CDR1 and CDR2: SQVTM, ANQGSEA. This CDR3 contains 18 residues. CDR3 residues: CSVAGASGGISSYNEQFF. The DNA of the CDR3 is TGCAGCGTCGCGGGGGCTAGCGGGGGGATTAGCTCCTACAATGAGCAGTTCTTC.

The chain combines TRBV5-5 with TRBJ1-2; 12 nucleotides align to TRBD1. The CDR3 runs to 15 residues. The junction had 8 bases not matched to a gene; V was cut back by 3 bases and J by 8 bases. From germline, CDR1 is SGHKS and CDR2 YYEKEE (reference sequence). The CDR3 DNA reads TGTGCCAGCAGCTCAGCGGTGGGACAGGGGGCCGGCTACACCTTC. Residues: CASSSAVGQGAGYTF.

The rearrangement uses TRBV2 and TRBJ2-7; TRBD1 agrees at 7 bases. With 8 bases clipped from V and 2 bases from J, the junction kept 6 bases outside the gene matches. This CDR3 is 13 amino acids long. Germline V gene lookup returns CDR1 SNHLY and CDR2 FYNNEI. In DNA form, the CDR3 reads TGTGCCAGCGCATTAGGGGGCCCCTACGAGCAGTACTTC. Its translation is CASALGGPYEQYF.

J is TRBJ2-3 and V is TRBV12-5; TRBD2 matches 8 bases. The CDR3 runs 12 residues. Germline-derived CDR1 and CDR2 are LGHNT and FRNRAP. V dropped 5 bases and J dropped 11; count of bases not matched to a gene: 6. The CDR3 loop is CASGLAGGRQYF. The DNA of the CDR3 is TGTGCTAGTGGTCTTGCGGGGGGAAGGCAGTATTTT.